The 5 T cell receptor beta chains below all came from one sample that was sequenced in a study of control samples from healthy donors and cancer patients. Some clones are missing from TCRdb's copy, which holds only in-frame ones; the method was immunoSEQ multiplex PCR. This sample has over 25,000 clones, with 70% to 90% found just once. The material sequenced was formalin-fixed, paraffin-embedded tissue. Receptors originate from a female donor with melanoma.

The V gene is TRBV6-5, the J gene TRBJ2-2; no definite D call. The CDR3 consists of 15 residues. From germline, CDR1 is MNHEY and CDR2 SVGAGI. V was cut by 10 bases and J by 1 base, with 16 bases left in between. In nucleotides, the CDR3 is TGTGCCACCCAAGACGGATCCAAGAACACCGGGGAGCTGTTTTTT. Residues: CATQDGSKNTGELFF.

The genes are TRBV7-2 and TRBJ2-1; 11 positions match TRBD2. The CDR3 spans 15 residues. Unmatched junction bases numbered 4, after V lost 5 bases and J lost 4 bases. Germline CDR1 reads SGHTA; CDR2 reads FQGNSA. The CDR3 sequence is CASSPGTSGYNEQFF. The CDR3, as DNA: TGTGCCAGCAGCCCCGGGACTAGCGGATACAATGAGCAGTTCTTC.

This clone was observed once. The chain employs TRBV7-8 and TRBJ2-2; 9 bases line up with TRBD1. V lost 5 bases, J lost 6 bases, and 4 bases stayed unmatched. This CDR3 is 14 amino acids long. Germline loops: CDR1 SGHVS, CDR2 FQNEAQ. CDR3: CASSTDRGAGELFF. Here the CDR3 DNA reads TGTGCCAGCAGCACTGACAGGGGGGCCGGGGAGCTGTTTTTT.

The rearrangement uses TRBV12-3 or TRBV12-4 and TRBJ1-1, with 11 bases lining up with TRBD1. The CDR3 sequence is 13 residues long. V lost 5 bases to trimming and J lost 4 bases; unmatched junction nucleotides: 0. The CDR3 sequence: CASSGTGGTEAFF. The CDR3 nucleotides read TGTGCCAGCAGTGGGACAGGGGGCACTGAAGCTTTCTTT.

The DNA of the CDR3 is TGCGCCAGCAGCCAAGTAAAAGGGATGGGACTAGGAACCTACGAGCAGTACTTC. It translates to CASSQVKGMGLGTYEQYF. V usage is TRBV4-1 and J usage is TRBJ2-7; TRBD2 aligns across 8 bases. The CDR3 has 18 residues. V gave up 1 base and J gave up 2 bases; unmatched junction bases: 13. Per germline, CDR1 MGHRA and CDR2 YSYEKL.